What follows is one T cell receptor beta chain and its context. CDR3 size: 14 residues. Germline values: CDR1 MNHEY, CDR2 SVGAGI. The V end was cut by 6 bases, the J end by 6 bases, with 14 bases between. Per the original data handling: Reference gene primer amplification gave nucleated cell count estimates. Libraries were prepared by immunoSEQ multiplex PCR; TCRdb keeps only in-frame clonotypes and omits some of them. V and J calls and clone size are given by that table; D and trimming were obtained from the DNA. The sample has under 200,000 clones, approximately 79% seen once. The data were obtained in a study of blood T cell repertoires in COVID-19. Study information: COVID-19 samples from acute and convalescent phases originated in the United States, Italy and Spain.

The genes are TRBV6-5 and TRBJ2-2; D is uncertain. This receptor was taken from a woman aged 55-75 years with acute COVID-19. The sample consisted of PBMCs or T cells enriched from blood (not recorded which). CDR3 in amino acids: CASRRQTTPGELFF. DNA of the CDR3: TGTGCCAGCAGGCGACAAACAACTCCCGGGGAGCTGTTTTTT.